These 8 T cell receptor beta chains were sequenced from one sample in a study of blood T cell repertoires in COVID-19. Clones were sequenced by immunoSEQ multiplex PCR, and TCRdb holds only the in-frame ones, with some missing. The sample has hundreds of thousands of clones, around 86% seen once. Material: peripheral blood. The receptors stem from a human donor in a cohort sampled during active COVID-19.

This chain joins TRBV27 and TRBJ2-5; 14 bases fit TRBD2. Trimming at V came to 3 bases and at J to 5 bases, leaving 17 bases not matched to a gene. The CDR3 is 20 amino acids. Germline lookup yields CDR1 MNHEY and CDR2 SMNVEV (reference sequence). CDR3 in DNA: TGTGCCAGCAGTTTCCCCCAGACTAGCGGGGGGGTACGAGTCAACGAGACCCAGTACTTC. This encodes CASSFPQTSGGVRVNETQYF.

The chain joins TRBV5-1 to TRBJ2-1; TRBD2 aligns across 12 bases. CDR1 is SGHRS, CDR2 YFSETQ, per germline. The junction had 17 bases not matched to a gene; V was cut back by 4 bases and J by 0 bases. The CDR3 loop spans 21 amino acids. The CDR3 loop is CASSHPKGLAGGPISYNEQFF. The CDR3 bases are TGCGCCAGCAGCCACCCGAAGGGGCTAGCGGGAGGGCCAATCTCCTACAATGAGCAGTTCTTC.

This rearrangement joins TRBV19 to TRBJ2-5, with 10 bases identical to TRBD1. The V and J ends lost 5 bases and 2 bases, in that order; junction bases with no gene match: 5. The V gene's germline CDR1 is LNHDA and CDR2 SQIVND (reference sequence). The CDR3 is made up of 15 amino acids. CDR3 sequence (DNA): TGTGCCAGTAGTCAGCCGGGACAGGGGCAAGAGACCCAGTACTTC. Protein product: CASSQPGQGQETQYF. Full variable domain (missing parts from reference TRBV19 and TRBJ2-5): DGGITQSPKYLFRKEGQNVTLSCEQNLNHDAMYWYRQDPGQGLRLIYYSQIVNDFQKGDIAEGYSVSREKKESFPLTVTSAQKNPTAFYLCASSQPGQGQETQYFGPGTRLLVL.

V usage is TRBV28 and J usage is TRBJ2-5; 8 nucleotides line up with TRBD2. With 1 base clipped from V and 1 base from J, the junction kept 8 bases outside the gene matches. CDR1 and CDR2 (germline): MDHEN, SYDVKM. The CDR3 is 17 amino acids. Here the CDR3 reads CASSLYSGGELQETQYF. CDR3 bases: TGTGCCAGCAGTTTATACTCGGGGGGGGAGCTCCAAGAGACCCAGTACTTC.

CDR3 protein: CASSPSGSGGYNEQFF. The DNA of the CDR3 is TGTGCCAGCAGCCCGTCGGGTAGCGGGGGATACAATGAGCAGTTCTTC. This chain uses TRBV7-8 with TRBJ2-1; 9 nucleotides align to TRBD2. Germline CDR1 and CDR2: SGHVS and FQNEAQ. Unmatched junction bases numbered 9, after V lost 5 bases and J lost 4 bases. CDR3 length: 16 amino acids.

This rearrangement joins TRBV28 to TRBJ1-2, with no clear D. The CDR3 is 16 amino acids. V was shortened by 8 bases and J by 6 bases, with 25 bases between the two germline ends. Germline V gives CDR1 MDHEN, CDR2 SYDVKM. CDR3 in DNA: TGTGCCAGCGGACTACGGCGTGGCATAAGTCTGGATGGCTACACCTTC. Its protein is CASGLRRGISLDGYTF.

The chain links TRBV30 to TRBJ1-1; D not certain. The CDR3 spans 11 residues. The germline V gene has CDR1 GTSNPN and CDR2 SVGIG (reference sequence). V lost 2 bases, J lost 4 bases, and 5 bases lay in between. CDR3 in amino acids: CAWSRSTEAFF. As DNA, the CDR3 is TGTGCCTGGAGTAGGAGCACTGAAGCTTTCTTT.

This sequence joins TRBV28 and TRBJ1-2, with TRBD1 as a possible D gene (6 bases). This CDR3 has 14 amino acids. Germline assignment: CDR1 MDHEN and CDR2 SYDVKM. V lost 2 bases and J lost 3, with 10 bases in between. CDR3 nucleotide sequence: TGTGCCAGCAGTTTACTCTCAGGGGACTATGGCTACACCTTC. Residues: CASSLLSGDYGYTF.